These 26 T cell receptor beta chains came from one sample sequenced in a study of shared clonotypes between healthy human individuals. Data came from immunoSEQ multiplex PCR; TCRdb stores just in-frame clones and leaves some out. Of over 2 million clones detected, approximately 94% appear once; the ten largest clones hold 0.85% to 1.3%. Naive CD8 cells, CD45RO-negative and positively selected for CCR7, excluded terminally differentiated effector memory CD45RA+ cells. The sequencing input was naive CD8+ T cells sorted from blood. These receptors were obtained from a man aged 18-30 years in good health.

A few counts support this clone. This rearrangement joins TRBV28 to TRBJ2-7, with TRBD2 as a possible D gene (6 bases). Deletions cut 2 bases from V and 3 bases from J, with 11 bases between. The CDR3 is 14 residues long. Germline V gene sequence: CDR1 MDHEN, CDR2 SYDVKM. Here the CDR3 DNA reads TGTGCCAGCAGTTTAAAGGCGGGGCTCTACGAGCAGTACTTC. This sequence encodes CASSLKAGLYEQYF.

This chain connects TRBV19 to TRBJ1-6; D might be TRBD1 (6 bases). Trimming cost V 7 bases and J 9 bases, with 19 bases left between them. CDR3 length: 15 amino acids. The germline CDR1 and CDR2 sequences are LNHDA and SQIVND (reference sequence). CDR3 sequence: CASTPSTGLSSPLHF. CDR3 in DNA: TGTGCCAGTACCCCCTCAACAGGGTTGAGTTCACCCCTCCACTTT.

The chain links TRBV28 to TRBJ2-5; TRBD2 agrees at 9 bases. The CDR3 length is 15 residues. Germline V gene sequence: CDR1 MDHEN, CDR2 SYDVKM. The V gene end was trimmed by 5 bases and the J gene end by 5 bases; junction bases not matched to a gene: 9. CDR3: CASSLYAGGLETQYF. The CDR3 nucleotides read TGTGCCAGCAGTCTCTACGCGGGGGGGCTGGAGACCCAGTACTTC.

The chain employs TRBV27 and TRBJ2-7; TRBD1 or TRBD2 may be the D gene (6 bases each). The V and J ends lost 7 bases and 3 bases respectively, with 22 bases between them. The CDR3 is made up of 16 amino acids. Germline CDR1 is MNHEY and CDR2 is SMNVEV (reference sequence). In nucleotides, the CDR3 is TGTGCCAGCACACCCTCCGGGGGACACTCCCTCTACGAGCAGTACTTC. This encodes CASTPSGGHSLYEQYF.

The chain joins TRBV6-5 to TRBJ2-5, with 8 bases matching TRBD1. V lost 5 bases, J lost 1 base, and 3 bases stayed unmatched. The CDR3 length is 14 residues. Germline V gives CDR1 MNHEY, CDR2 SVGAGI. DNA of the CDR3: TGTGCCAGCAGTGCGACAGGGGTCCAAGAGACCCAGTACTTC. It is translated as CASSATGVQETQYF.

This chain connects TRBV14 to TRBJ2-5; possible D gene TRBD2, 5 bases. The CDR3 runs 15 residues. Germline loops: CDR1 SGHDN, CDR2 FVKESK. Trimming removed 1 base at V and 4 bases at J, with 13 bases between. The CDR3 nucleotides read TGTGCCAGCAGCCAAGCTTTTACGGGGTTAGAGACCCAGTACTTC. Translating it yields CASSQAFTGLETQYF.

This chain joins TRBV12-5 and TRBJ1-1, with a tentative D call TRBD1 (6 bases). This CDR3 spans 13 amino acids. Trimming stripped 3 bases from V and 7 bases from J, with 12 bases between. Germline CDR1 is LGHNT and CDR2 is FRNRAP. CDR3 residues: CASGFYSDSEAFF. The CDR3 nucleotides are TGTGCTAGTGGTTTTTATTCGGACAGTGAAGCTTTCTTT.

The chain uses TRBV9 and TRBJ1-2; no clear D. The CDR3 sequence is 14 residues long. The germline V gene encodes CDR1 SGDLS and CDR2 YYNGEE. Trimming removed 0 bases from V and 6 bases from J, with 12 bases in between. CDR3 protein: CASSVEGLFDGYTF. The CDR3 region has the DNA TGTGCCAGCAGCGTAGAGGGTCTTTTTGATGGCTACACCTTC.

The chain links TRBV9 to TRBJ1-2, with a weak D call TRBD1 (6 bases). The CDR3 is 15 amino acids. Trimming stripped 0 bases from V and 3 bases from J, with 12 bases between. CDR1 SGDLS and CDR2 YYNGEE come from the germline V gene. The CDR3 DNA reads as TGTGCCAGCAGCGTAGCAGGCAGGGGCGACTATGGCTACACCTTC. Residues: CASSVAGRGDYGYTF.

The chain uses TRBV7-8 and TRBJ2-3; D not resolved. V lost 0 bases, J lost 5 bases, and 15 bases lay in between. The CDR3 spans 16 residues. CDR1 and CDR2 from the germline V gene are SGHVS and FQNEAQ. The CDR3 DNA is TGTGCCAGCAGCTTAGCGCCCCCCTACGCGGTAGATACGCAGTATTTT. Its protein is CASSLAPPYAVDTQYF.

This clone showed up just once. The genes are TRBV9 and TRBJ2-7; the D gene is possibly TRBD1 (6 bases). V lost 8 bases, J lost 1 base, and 19 bases lay in between. This CDR3 is 15 amino acids long. Germline-derived CDR1 and CDR2 are SGDLS and YYNGEE. As DNA, the CDR3 is TGTGCCAGGGACAGCAGAATGATGCCATCCTACGAGCAGTACTTC. Residues: CARDSRMMPSYEQYF.

V gene TRBV4-1 combines with J gene TRBJ2-7; D is uncertain. Germline V CDR1 and CDR2: MGHRA, YSYEKL. Trimming pared 0 bases from V and 4 bases from J, leaving 7 bases between. CDR3 length: 13 residues. CDR3 in DNA: TGCGCCAGCAGCCAAGATACTATGTACGAGCAGTACTTC. Its translation is CASSQDTMYEQYF.

Notes on this clone: Different DNA sequences within this sample yield the same CDR3. The CDR3 is CASSLDLGGGYEQYF. In DNA form, the CDR3 reads TGTGCCAGCAGCTTAGATCTAGGGGGAGGCTACGAGCAGTACTTC. The chain uses TRBV11-2 and TRBJ2-7; D may match TRBD1 or TRBD2 (6 bases each). The CDR3 totals 15 residues. The germline V gene has CDR1 SGHAT and CDR2 FQNNGV. V was shortened by 0 bases and J by 3 bases, with 12 bases between the two germline ends. Full variable domain (remainder filled in from reference TRBV11-2 and TRBJ2-7): EAGVAQSPRYKIIEKRQSVAFWCNPISGHATLYWYQQILGQGPKLLIQFQNNGVVDDSQLPKDRFSAERLKGVDSTLKIQPAKLEDSAVYLCASSLDLGGGYEQYFGPGTRLTVT.

In its sample, this clone was seen a few times. The gene calls are TRBV10-2 and TRBJ1-2; 9 bases align to TRBD1. J gave up 8 bases and V 6 bases, and 7 bases lay outside the gene matches. The CDR3 covers 13 residues. The germline V gene encodes CDR1 WSHSY and CDR2 SAAADI. The CDR3 nucleotides read TGCGCCAGCAGCGAGGGACAGGGCCCCGGCTACACCTTC. Translating it yields CASSEGQGPGYTF.

The chain employs TRBV7-9 and TRBJ2-7, with 11 bases identical to TRBD2. CDR3 size: 17 residues. V was pared by 5 bases and J by 1 base, with 10 bases of the junction left unmatched. Germline CDR1 SEHNR, CDR2 FQNEAQ (reference sequence). This CDR3 is CASSPPTSGVASYEQYF. CDR3 in DNA: TGTGCCAGCAGCCCCCCGACTAGCGGGGTTGCTTCCTACGAGCAGTACTTC.

V and J are TRBV13 and TRBJ2-1, with TRBD2 matching 12 bases. The V gene end was trimmed by 5 bases and the J gene end by 4 bases; junction bases not matched to a gene: 3. The germline CDR1 and CDR2 sequences are PRHDT and FYEKMQ (reference sequence). The CDR3 consists of 15 residues. The DNA for the CDR3 is TGTGCCAGCAGCCTAGCGGGGGGGATGTACAATGAGCAGTTCTTC. Translated, it gives CASSLAGGMYNEQFF.

The chain joins TRBV27 to TRBJ2-7; TRBD2 is a possible D gene (6 bases). Germline V gene data show CDR1 as MNHEY and CDR2 as SMNVEV (reference sequence). Trimming removed 0 bases from V and 4 bases from J, with 16 bases in between. This CDR3 is built from 16 residues. This CDR3 is CASSLSWGLITYEQYF. The DNA of the CDR3 is TGTGCCAGCAGTTTATCGTGGGGACTGATTACGTACGAGCAGTACTTC.

The chain couples TRBV7-8 to TRBJ1-6; no definite D call. The CDR3 length is 15 residues. Germline loops: CDR1 SGHVS, CDR2 FQNEAQ. Trimming cost V 2 bases and J 0 bases, with 5 bases left between them. CDR3: CASSLRSSYNSPLHF. CDR3 nucleotide sequence: TGTGCCAGCAGCTTACGGAGCTCCTATAATTCACCCCTCCACTTT.

This chain joins TRBV4-1 and TRBJ2-3; D may be TRBD2 (5 bases). The CDR3 covers 15 residues. V was cut by 1 base and J by 4 bases, with 12 bases left in between. CDR1 is MGHRA, CDR2 YSYEKL, per germline. The CDR3 nucleotides are TGCGCCAGCAGCCAAGTGCAGGTCGGGGCAGATACGCAGTATTTT. It codes for CASSQVQVGADTQYF.

This CDR3 is CASKKTGLPETQYF. The CDR3 DNA reads as TGTGCCAGCAAGAAGACAGGGTTGCCTGAGACCCAGTACTTC. J is TRBJ2-5 and V is TRBV6-6; 7 bases are a match to TRBD1. The CDR3 has 14 residues. Germline V gene lookup returns CDR1 MNHNY and CDR2 SVGAGI (reference sequence). After removal of 7 bases from V and 5 bases from J, the junction contained 10 bases not matched to a gene.

Concerning this clone: The limits of the CDR3 on the DNA are not certain, so only TCRdb's listed CDR3 is given. V gene TRBV5-1 combines with J gene TRBJ2-2. In germline, CDR1 is SGHRS, CDR2 YFSETQ. Inclusive of both ends, the CDR3 amounts to 16 amino acids. CDR3 residues: CASSFLWEGATGELFF.

As to this clone: The identical CDR3 is also encoded by other nucleotide sequences in the sample. The chain combines TRBV27 with TRBJ1-5; D gene unclear. V gave up 2 bases and J gave up 4 bases, with 12 bases separating them. Germline assignment: CDR1 MNHEY and CDR2 SMNVEV (reference sequence). This CDR3 has 15 residues. CDR3 DNA: TGTGCCAGCAGTTTAGGATGGGGATCAAATCAGCCCCAGCATTTT. This codes for CASSLGWGSNQPQHF.

The V gene is TRBV30, the J gene TRBJ1-4, with D uncertain. CDR1 and CDR2 from the germline V gene are GTSNPN and SVGIG (reference sequence). This CDR3 has 12 amino acids. V lost 4 bases and J lost 3, with 6 bases in between. The CDR3 nucleotides read TGTGCCTGGATGGGTCCTAATGAAAAACTGTTTTTT. Protein: CAWMGPNEKLFF.

The chain has TRBV5-1 and TRBJ2-1, with D perhaps matching TRBD1 (6 bases). V was trimmed by 0 bases and J by 10 bases, leaving 11 bases between them. CDR1 SGHRS and CDR2 YFSETQ come from the germline V gene. The CDR3 extends over 13 amino acids. In DNA, the CDR3 is TGCGCCAGCAGCTTGGTCCCAGACAGGGAGCAGTTCTTC. Residues: CASSLVPDREQFF.

The chain combines TRBV13 with TRBJ2-5; a possible D gene is TRBD1 (6 bases). CDR1 is PRHDT and CDR2 is FYEKMQ in the germline V gene (reference sequence). This CDR3 has 13 amino acids. Trimming left V 5 bases short and J 5 bases short, with 12 bases between. DNA for the CDR3: TGTGCCAGCAGCCGCAGGGGCCGGGAGACCCAGTACTTC. Its translation is CASSRRGRETQYF. The variable domain in full, with the rest retrieved from reference TRBV13 and TRBJ2-5, is AAGVIQSPRHLIKEKRETATLKCYPIPRHDTVYWYQQGPGQDPQFLISFYEKMQSDKGSIPDRFSAQQFSDYHSELNMSSLELGDSALYFCASSRRGRETQYFGPGTRLLVL.

This sequence joins TRBV6-5 and TRBJ2-2, with TRBD1 as a possible D gene (5 bases). There are 15 residues in the CDR3. V shed 2 bases and J shed 3 bases, with 10 bases lying between them. Looked up from germline, CDR1 is MNHEY and CDR2 is SVGAGI. DNA of the CDR3: TGTGCCAGCAGTTACCAGGGATGGGACACCGGGGAGCTGTTTTTT. It codes for CASSYQGWDTGELFF.